Listed below are T cell receptor beta chains from one sample, sequenced in a study of a mutant IDH1 vaccine in newly diagnosed glioma. For these receptors, no antigen is known. Produced via immunoSEQ multiplex PCR; TCRdb's table is partial and in-frame only. The data hold about 29,000 clones, with roughly 80% observed a single time. Material: PBMCs, obtained from a glioma patient whose treatment included an IDH1 peptide vaccine. These receptors were obtained from a woman aged 18 to 35 with glioma. Both conserved end residues are part of each CDR3.

j_gene: TRBJ2-4
v_gene: TRBV11-3
CDR3aa: CASSLDPALAKNIQYF

j_gene: TRBJ2-7
v_gene: TRBV29-1
CDR3aa: CSVEVQGHYNEQYF

j_gene: TRBJ1-2
v_gene: TRBV6-5
CDR3aa: CASSLRDRGHGYTF

j_gene: TRBJ2-3
v_gene: TRBV5-5
CDR3aa: CASSTDSTDTQYF

j_gene: TRBJ1-1
v_gene: TRBV19
CDR3aa: CASIGTEAFF

j_gene: TRBJ1-2
v_gene: TRBV30
CDR3aa: CAWSVQGVGGYTF

j_gene: TRBJ1-4
v_gene: TRBV13
CDR3aa: CASSHVSNEKLFF

j_gene: TRBJ1-5
v_gene: TRBV7-8
CDR3aa: CASSQERGVQPQHF

j_gene: TRBJ2-3
v_gene: TRBV19
CDR3aa: CASSIDSGPRNTQYF

j_gene: TRBJ1-5
v_gene: TRBV6-5
CDR3aa: CASSYGQKNQPQHF

j_gene: TRBJ1-4
v_gene: TRBV7-2
CDR3aa: CASSNGEKLFF

j_gene: TRBJ2-2
v_gene: TRBV7-9
CDR3aa: CASSRLAGVPGELFF

j_gene: TRBJ2-4
v_gene: TRBV13
CDR3aa: CASSPTPKREFLF

j_gene: TRBJ1-6
v_gene: TRBV11-3
CDR3aa: CASSSQGGQGHSPLHF

j_gene: TRBJ1-1
v_gene: TRBV19
CDR3aa: CASSTGRQGMNTEAFF

j_gene: TRBJ1-4
v_gene: TRBV27
CDR3aa: CATTRNQGEKLFF

j_gene: TRBJ1-4
v_gene: TRBV5-1
CDR3aa: CATTEKLFF

j_gene: TRBJ1-4
v_gene: TRBV18
CDR3aa: CASSSGATNEKLFF

j_gene: TRBJ2-5
v_gene: TRBV6-5
CDR3aa: CASSRPGATETQYF

j_gene: TRBJ1-1
v_gene: TRBV19
CDR3aa: CASIWRDTEAFF

j_gene: TRBJ1-5
v_gene: TRBV6-1
CDR3aa: CASSEYSGPPPQHF

j_gene: TRBJ1-4
v_gene: TRBV2
CDR3aa: CASSVVPNEKLFF

j_gene: TRBJ2-2
v_gene: TRBV18
CDR3aa: CASSPFRAANTGELFF

j_gene: TRBJ1-1
v_gene: TRBV9
CDR3aa: CASSVDLGPEAFF

j_gene: TRBJ1-1
v_gene: TRBV5-4
CDR3aa: CASSSEFHTEAFF

j_gene: TRBJ1-2
v_gene: TRBV5-1
CDR3aa: CASSLGGDYGYTF

j_gene: TRBJ1-4
v_gene: TRBV7-2
CDR3aa: CASSLGGPHTVNEKLFF

j_gene: TRBJ1-2
v_gene: TRBV11-2
CDR3aa: CASSLEGGQGYGYTF

j_gene: TRBJ1-1
v_gene: TRBV4-3
CDR3aa: CASSQAAAMNTEAFF

j_gene: TRBJ2-5
v_gene: TRBV7-2
CDR3aa: CASSPITGGLLETQYF

j_gene: TRBJ1-3
v_gene: TRBV15
CDR3aa: CATSIGQGAGGNTIYF

j_gene: TRBJ1-2
v_gene: TRBV7-8
CDR3aa: CASSLDPAGQGYGYTF

j_gene: TRBJ1-4
v_gene: TRBV5-5
CDR3aa: CASSLAAGALEKLFF

j_gene: TRBJ2-7
v_gene: TRBV4-1
CDR3aa: CASSQVAGGRYEQYF

j_gene: TRBJ2-7
v_gene: TRBV6-1
CDR3aa: CASREYSYEQYF

j_gene: TRBJ2-2
v_gene: TRBV5-1
CDR3aa: CASSFGAGAFTGELFF

j_gene: TRBJ1-6
v_gene: TRBV10-3
CDR3aa: CAISEGGYSPLHF

j_gene: TRBJ2-1
v_gene: TRBV4-2
CDR3aa: CASSQDYRGQVNNFDEQFF

j_gene: TRBJ2-7
v_gene: TRBV7-6
CDR3aa: CASSLGQDSYEQYF

j_gene: TRBJ2-2
v_gene: TRBV5-4
CDR3aa: CASSWGLGGELFF

j_gene: TRBJ1-1
v_gene: TRBV6-6
CDR3aa: CATLDFTVNTETFF

j_gene: TRBJ1-4
v_gene: TRBV29-1
CDR3aa: CSVTTGTGKLFF

j_gene: TRBJ2-7
v_gene: TRBV20-1
CDR3aa: CSARQYEQYF

j_gene: TRBJ2-7
v_gene: TRBV30
CDR3aa: CAWSPGLLEEQYF

j_gene: TRBJ2-7
v_gene: TRBV2
CDR3aa: CASSQGQRGSYEQYF